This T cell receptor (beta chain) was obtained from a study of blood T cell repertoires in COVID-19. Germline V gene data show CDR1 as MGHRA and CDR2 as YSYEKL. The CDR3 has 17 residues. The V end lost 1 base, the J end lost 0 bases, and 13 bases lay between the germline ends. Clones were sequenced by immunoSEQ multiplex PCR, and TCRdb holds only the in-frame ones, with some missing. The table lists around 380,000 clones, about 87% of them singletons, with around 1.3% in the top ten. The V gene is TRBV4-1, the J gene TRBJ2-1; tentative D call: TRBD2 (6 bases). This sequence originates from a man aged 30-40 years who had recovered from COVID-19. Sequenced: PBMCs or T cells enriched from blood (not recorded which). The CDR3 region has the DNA TGCGCCAGCAGCCAAGTGGGCGGGGCGAGCTCCTACAATGAGCAGTTCTTC. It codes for CASSQVGGASSYNEQFF.